These T cell receptor beta chains were read from a single sample in a study of T cells in Graves' hyperthyroidism and ophthalmopathy. TCRdb re-derived calls from the multiplex PCR reads in MiXCR, one entry per CDR3 protein. The sample has approximately 590,000 distinct CDR3 sequences; more than 15% are singletons. The sequenced sample consisted of blood. Receptors originate from a woman under 40 with Graves' hyperthyroidism. The conserved cysteine and the conserved F or W are not part of the CDR3 here. The D gene is left open where the match is weak.

v_call: TRBV19
j_call: TRBJ2-1
d_call: -
cdr3_length: 12
cdr3_aa: ASSIGAGRYEQF

v_call: TRBV2
j_call: TRBJ2-1
d_call: TRBD1
cdr3_length: 12
cdr3_aa: ASRGQGVYNEQF

v_call: TRBV6-1
j_call: TRBJ2-1
d_call: TRBD1
cdr3_length: 13
cdr3_aa: ASSSTGAAYNEQF

v_call: TRBV18
j_call: TRBJ1-1
d_call: -
cdr3_length: 12
cdr3_aa: ASSPNGFATEAF

v_call: TRBV29-1
j_call: TRBJ2-5
d_call: -
cdr3_length: 11
cdr3_aa: SVPTASGETQY

v_call: TRBV3-2
j_call: TRBJ2-7
d_call: -
cdr3_length: 14
cdr3_aa: ASSQDRDRGTYEQY

v_call: TRBV10-3
j_call: TRBJ1-1
d_call: -
cdr3_length: 11
cdr3_aa: AITSTGNTEAF

v_call: TRBV3-1
j_call: TRBJ1-3
d_call: TRBD1
cdr3_length: 13
cdr3_aa: ASSHLDRKGNTIY

v_call: TRBV10-2
j_call: TRBJ2-2
d_call: TRBD2
cdr3_length: 12
cdr3_aa: ASRDSGRTGELF

v_call: TRBV20-1
j_call: TRBJ2-7
d_call: -
cdr3_length: 11
cdr3_aa: SAREETLYEQY

v_call: TRBV30
j_call: TRBJ1-1
d_call: TRBD1
cdr3_length: 11
cdr3_aa: AWSEQGETEAF

v_call: TRBV20-1
j_call: TRBJ2-1
d_call: -
cdr3_length: 14
cdr3_aa: SAIPPTGFPYNEQF

v_call: TRBV4-3
j_call: TRBJ2-2
d_call: -
cdr3_length: 13
cdr3_aa: ASSQETENTGELF

v_call: TRBV7-6
j_call: TRBJ2-7
d_call: TRBD2
cdr3_length: 13
cdr3_aa: ASSIGAGATYEQY

v_call: TRBV18
j_call: TRBJ1-1
d_call: -
cdr3_length: 13
cdr3_aa: ASSPGPPGTTEAF

v_call: TRBV4-1
j_call: TRBJ1-4
d_call: -
cdr3_length: 13
cdr3_aa: ASSQVGGWNEKLF

v_call: TRBV7-2
j_call: TRBJ2-3
d_call: TRBD2
cdr3_length: 14
cdr3_aa: ASSLGTGGRSDTQY

v_call: TRBV27
j_call: TRBJ1-2
d_call: TRBD1
cdr3_length: 14
cdr3_aa: ASSHPPGTANYGYT

v_call: TRBV27
j_call: TRBJ2-3
d_call: -
cdr3_length: 11
cdr3_aa: ASSFISTDTQY

v_call: TRBV20-1
j_call: TRBJ2-3
d_call: TRBD1
cdr3_length: 13
cdr3_aa: SASWGQSSTDTQY

v_call: TRBV5-1
j_call: TRBJ2-3
d_call: -
cdr3_length: 12
cdr3_aa: ASSLDSGRDTQY

v_call: TRBV18
j_call: TRBJ1-1
d_call: -
cdr3_length: 12
cdr3_aa: ASSPRRSTAEAF

v_call: TRBV7-2
j_call: TRBJ2-3
d_call: -
cdr3_length: 11
cdr3_aa: ASSAIAADTQY

v_call: TRBV11-3
j_call: TRBJ2-2
d_call: TRBD2
cdr3_length: 11
cdr3_aa: ASSRGLAGELF

v_call: TRBV6-4
j_call: TRBJ2-7
d_call: TRBD2
cdr3_length: 14
cdr3_aa: ASRRGPGLGEYEQY

v_call: TRBV2
j_call: TRBJ2-3
d_call: TRBD2
cdr3_length: 13
cdr3_aa: ASSVSLATTDTQY

v_call: TRBV5-1
j_call: TRBJ2-7
d_call: -
cdr3_length: 12
cdr3_aa: ASTAGGEFYEQY

v_call: TRBV7-2
j_call: TRBJ1-1
d_call: TRBD1
cdr3_length: 10
cdr3_aa: ASSKTGAEAF

v_call: TRBV30
j_call: TRBJ1-2
d_call: -
cdr3_length: 11
cdr3_aa: AWSVPNRDGYT

v_call: TRBV27
j_call: TRBJ2-1
d_call: -
cdr3_length: 10
cdr3_aa: ASSMWGNEQF

v_call: TRBV24-1
j_call: TRBJ2-1
d_call: TRBD1
cdr3_length: 15
cdr3_aa: ATSDEDRGLSYNEQF

v_call: TRBV3-1
j_call: TRBJ1-2
d_call: -
cdr3_length: 15
cdr3_aa: ASSQAPPGQKNYGYT

v_call: TRBV27
j_call: TRBJ2-3
d_call: -
cdr3_length: 12
cdr3_aa: ASSRTGGGFTQY

v_call: TRBV12-3/TRBV12-4
j_call: TRBJ2-7
d_call: -
cdr3_length: 12
cdr3_aa: ASSLFGGAYEQY

v_call: TRBV6-1
j_call: TRBJ2-1
d_call: TRBD2
cdr3_length: 13
cdr3_aa: ASRRAGSEYNEQF

v_call: TRBV30
j_call: TRBJ2-1
d_call: -
cdr3_length: 14
cdr3_aa: AWSVLIGQNYNEQF

v_call: TRBV3-1
j_call: TRBJ2-7
d_call: TRBD2
cdr3_length: 13
cdr3_aa: ASSQSGSLGYEQY

v_call: TRBV11-2
j_call: TRBJ2-7
d_call: -
cdr3_length: 14
cdr3_aa: ASSLDPAGQSYEQY

v_call: TRBV7-6
j_call: TRBJ2-7
d_call: TRBD2
cdr3_length: 14
cdr3_aa: ASSLFGTSASYEQY

v_call: TRBV11-2
j_call: TRBJ2-1
d_call: TRBD2
cdr3_length: 13
cdr3_aa: ASSLDLAGGHEQF

v_call: TRBV28
j_call: TRBJ2-1
d_call: TRBD2
cdr3_length: 13
cdr3_aa: ASSSGLAGGHVSF

v_call: TRBV2
j_call: TRBJ2-7
d_call: TRBD2
cdr3_length: 13
cdr3_aa: ASRTHTGGYGEQY

v_call: TRBV4-1
j_call: TRBJ1-5
d_call: -
cdr3_length: 14
cdr3_aa: ASSQGGQRLNQPQH

v_call: TRBV27
j_call: TRBJ2-1
d_call: -
cdr3_length: 13
cdr3_aa: ASTPRWDSYNEQF

v_call: TRBV5-4
j_call: TRBJ2-4
d_call: -
cdr3_length: 14
cdr3_aa: ASSPSIELAKNIQY